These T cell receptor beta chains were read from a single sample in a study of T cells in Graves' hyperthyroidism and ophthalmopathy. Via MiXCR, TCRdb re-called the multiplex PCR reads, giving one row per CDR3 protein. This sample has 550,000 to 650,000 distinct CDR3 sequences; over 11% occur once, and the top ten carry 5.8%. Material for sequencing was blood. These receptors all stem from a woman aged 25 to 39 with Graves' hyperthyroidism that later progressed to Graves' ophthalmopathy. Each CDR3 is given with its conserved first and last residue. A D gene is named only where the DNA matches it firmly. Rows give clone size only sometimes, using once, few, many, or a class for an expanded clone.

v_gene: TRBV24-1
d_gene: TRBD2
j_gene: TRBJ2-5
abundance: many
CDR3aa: CATSVPGLAGLQETQYF
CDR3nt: TGTGCCACCAGTGTTCCTGGACTAGCGGGGCTCCAAGAGACCCAGTACTTC

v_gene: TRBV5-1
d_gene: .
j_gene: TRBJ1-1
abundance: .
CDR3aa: CASSLDGQLNTEAFF
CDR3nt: TGCGCCAGCAGCTTAGATGGCCAGTTAAACACTGAAGCTTTCTTT

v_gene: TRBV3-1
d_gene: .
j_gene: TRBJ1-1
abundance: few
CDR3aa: CASSQDPRFMNTEAFF
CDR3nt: TGTGCCAGCAGCCAAGATCCCCGGTTTATGAACACTGAAGCTTTCTTT

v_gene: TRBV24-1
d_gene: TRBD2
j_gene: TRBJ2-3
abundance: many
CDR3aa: CATSGTSVSTNTQYF
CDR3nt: TGTGCCACCAGTGGCACTAGCGTAAGCACGAATACGCAGTATTTT

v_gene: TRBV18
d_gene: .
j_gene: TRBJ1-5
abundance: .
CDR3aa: CASSPSAVPGNQPQHF
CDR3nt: TGTGCCAGCTCACCATCGGCTGTGCCGGGCAATCAGCCCCAGCATTTT

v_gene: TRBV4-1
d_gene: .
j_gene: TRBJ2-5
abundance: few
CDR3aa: CASSQERRNQETQYF
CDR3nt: TGCGCCAGCAGCCAAGAGAGGAGGAACCAAGAGACCCAGTACTTC

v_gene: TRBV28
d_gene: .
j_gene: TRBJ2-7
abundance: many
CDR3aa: CASLRTSHYEQYF
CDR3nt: TGTGCCAGCCTTCGGACGTCACATTACGAGCAGTACTTC

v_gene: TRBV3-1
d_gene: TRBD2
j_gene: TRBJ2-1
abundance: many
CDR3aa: CASSHRTSGISLEQFF
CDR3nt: TGTGCCAGCAGCCATCGGACTAGCGGGATATCCCTTGAGCAGTTCTTC

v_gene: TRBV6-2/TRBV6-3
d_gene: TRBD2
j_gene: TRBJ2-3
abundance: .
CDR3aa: CASLGTSGTDTQYF
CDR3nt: TGTGCCAGCCTTGGGACTAGCGGCACAGATACGCAGTATTTT

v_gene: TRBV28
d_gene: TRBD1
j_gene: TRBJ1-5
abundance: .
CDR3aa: CASSLSGGQGYGQPQHF
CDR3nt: TGTGCCAGCAGTTTATCCGGTGGACAGGGCTATGGTCAGCCCCAGCATTTT

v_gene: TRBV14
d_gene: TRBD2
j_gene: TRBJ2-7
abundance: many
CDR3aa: CASSPGLSSGSYEQYF
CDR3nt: TGTGCCAGCAGCCCAGGGTTGAGTAGCGGGAGTTACGAGCAGTACTTC

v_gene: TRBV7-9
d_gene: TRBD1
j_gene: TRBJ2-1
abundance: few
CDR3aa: CASSSPDRGNQEGGQFF
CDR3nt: TGTGCCAGCAGCTCACCTGACAGGGGAAATCAGGAGGGAGGGCAGTTCTTC

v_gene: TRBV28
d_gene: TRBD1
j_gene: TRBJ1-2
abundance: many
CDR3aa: CASSSLRTGIGGYTF
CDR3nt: TGTGCCAGCAGTTCCCTCAGGACAGGGATTGGTGGCTACACCTTC

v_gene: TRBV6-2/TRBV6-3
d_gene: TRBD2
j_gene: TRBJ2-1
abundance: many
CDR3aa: CASSYSMLAGDYNEQFF
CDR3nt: TGTGCCAGCAGTTACTCGATGCTAGCGGGAGACTACAATGAGCAGTTCTTC

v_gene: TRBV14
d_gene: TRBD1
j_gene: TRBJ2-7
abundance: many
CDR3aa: CASSQSTGVLGEQYF
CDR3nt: TGTGCCAGCAGCCAATCGACAGGGGTTCTGGGTGAGCAGTACTTC

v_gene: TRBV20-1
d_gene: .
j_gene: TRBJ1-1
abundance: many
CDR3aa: CSAREDSFEAFF
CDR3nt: TGCAGTGCTAGAGAGGACAGTTTTGAAGCTTTCTTT

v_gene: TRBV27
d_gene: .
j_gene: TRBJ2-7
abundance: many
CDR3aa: CASSFGSGSYEQYF
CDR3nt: TGTGCCAGCAGTTTTGGGAGTGGCTCCTACGAGCAGTACTTC

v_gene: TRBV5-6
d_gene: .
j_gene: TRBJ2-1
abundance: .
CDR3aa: CASSLEAQAGGGFYNEQFF
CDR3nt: TGTGCCAGCAGCTTGGAAGCACAGGCCGGAGGGGGGTTCTACAATGAGCAGTTCTTC

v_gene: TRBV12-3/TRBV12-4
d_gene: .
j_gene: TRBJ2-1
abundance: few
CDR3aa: CASSLGAGHYNEQFF
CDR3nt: TGTGCCAGCAGTTTGGGAGCGGGCCACTACAATGAGCAGTTCTTC

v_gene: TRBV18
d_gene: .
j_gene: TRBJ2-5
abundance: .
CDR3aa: CASRVVAPETQYF
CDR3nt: TGTGCCAGCCGCGTCGTGGCCCCAGAGACCCAGTACTTC

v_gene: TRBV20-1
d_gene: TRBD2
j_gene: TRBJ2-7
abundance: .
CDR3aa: CSAREWGGEAGVLDEQYF
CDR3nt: TGCAGTGCTAGAGAGTGGGGGGGGGAGGCGGGAGTACTAGACGAGCAGTACTTC

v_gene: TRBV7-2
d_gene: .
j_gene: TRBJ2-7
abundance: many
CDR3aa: CASSLVTEQYF
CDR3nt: TGTGCCAGCAGCTTAGTGACAGAGCAGTACTTC

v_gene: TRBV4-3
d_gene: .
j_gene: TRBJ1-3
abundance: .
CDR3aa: CASSQARAGPYSGNTIYF
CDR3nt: TGCGCCAGCAGCCAAGCTAGGGCGGGGCCTTACTCTGGAAACACCATATATTTT

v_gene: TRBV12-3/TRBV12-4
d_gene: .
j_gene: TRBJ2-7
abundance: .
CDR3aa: CASSASLEQYF
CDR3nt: TGTGCCAGCAGTGCGTCCCTGGAGCAGTACTTC

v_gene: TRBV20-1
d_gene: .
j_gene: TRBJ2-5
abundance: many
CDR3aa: CSARVTGIGPGGETQYF
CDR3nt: TGCAGTGCTAGAGTTACCGGGATTGGACCAGGCGGGGAGACCCAGTACTTC

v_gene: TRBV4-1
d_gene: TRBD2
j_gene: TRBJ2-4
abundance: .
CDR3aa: CASSRLGGANNIQYF
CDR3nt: TGTGCCAGCAGCCGGCTGGGAGGGGCGAACAACATTCAGTACTTC

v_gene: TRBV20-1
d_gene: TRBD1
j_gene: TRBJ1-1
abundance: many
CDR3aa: CSARDPGQGAFFLMNTEAFF
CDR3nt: TGCAGTGCTAGAGATCCGGGACAGGGGGCCTTTTTCCTTATGAACACTGAAGCTTTCTTT

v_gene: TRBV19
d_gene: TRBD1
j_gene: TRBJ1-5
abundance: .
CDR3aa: CASSIPTGVSGNQPQHF
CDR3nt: TGTGCCAGTAGTATCCCCACAGGGGTATCGGGCAATCAGCCCCAGCATTTT

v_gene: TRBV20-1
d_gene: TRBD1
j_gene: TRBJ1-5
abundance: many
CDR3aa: CSASGTGGQPQHF
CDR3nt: TGCAGTGCTTCCGGGACAGGGGGACAGCCCCAGCATTTT

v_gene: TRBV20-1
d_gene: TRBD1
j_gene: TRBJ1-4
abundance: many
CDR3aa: CSVPRGTFNEKLFF
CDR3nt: TGCAGTGTTCCCAGGGGGACCTTTAATGAAAAACTGTTTTTT

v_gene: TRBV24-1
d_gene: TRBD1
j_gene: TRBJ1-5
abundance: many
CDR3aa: CATFHRDRGLGNQPQHF
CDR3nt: TGTGCCACCTTCCACCGGGACAGGGGGCTTGGCAATCAGCCCCAGCATTTT

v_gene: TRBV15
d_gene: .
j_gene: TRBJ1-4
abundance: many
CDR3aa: CATSSATNEKLFF
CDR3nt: TGTGCCACTTCATCTGCAACTAATGAAAAACTGTTTTTT

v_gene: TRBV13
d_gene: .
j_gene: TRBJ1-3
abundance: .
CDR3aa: CASRDFAQAPRDTIYF
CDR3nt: TGTGCCAGCAGGGATTTCGCACAGGCGCCGAGGGACACCATATATTTT

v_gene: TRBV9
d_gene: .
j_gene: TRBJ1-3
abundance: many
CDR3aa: CASSVPFGNTIYF
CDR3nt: TGTGCCAGCAGCGTACCGTTTGGAAACACCATATATTTT

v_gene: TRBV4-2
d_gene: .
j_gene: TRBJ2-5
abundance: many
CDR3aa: CASSQSKAGKETQYF
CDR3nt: TGTGCCAGCAGCCAAAGTAAGGCAGGGAAAGAGACCCAGTACTTC

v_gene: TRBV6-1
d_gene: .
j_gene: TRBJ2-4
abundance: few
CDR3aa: CASSEVEIKAKNIQYF
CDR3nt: TGTGCCAGCAGTGAAGTAGAGATAAAAGCCAAAAACATTCAGTACTTC

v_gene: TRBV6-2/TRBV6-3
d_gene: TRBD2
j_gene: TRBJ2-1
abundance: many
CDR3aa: CASSVGTSRVAEQFF
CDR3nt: TGTGCCAGCAGTGTAGGGACTAGCAGAGTTGCTGAGCAGTTCTTC

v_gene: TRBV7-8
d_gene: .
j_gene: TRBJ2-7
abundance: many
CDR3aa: CASSPGGLSYEQYF
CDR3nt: TGTGCCAGCAGCCCAGGGGGACTTTCCTACGAGCAGTACTTC

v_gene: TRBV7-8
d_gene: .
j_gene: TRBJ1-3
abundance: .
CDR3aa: CASSLGGYSGNTIYF
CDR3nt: TGTGCCAGCAGCTTAGGAGGGTACTCTGGAAACACCATATATTTT

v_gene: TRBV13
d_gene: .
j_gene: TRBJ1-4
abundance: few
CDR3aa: CASSRTPGPEKLFF
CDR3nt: TGTGCCAGCAGCCGCACCCCAGGGCCTGAAAAACTGTTTTTT

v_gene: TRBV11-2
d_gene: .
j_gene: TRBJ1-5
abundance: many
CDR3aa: CASSPQGRVSNQPQHF
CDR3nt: TGTGCCAGCAGCCCACAGGGTCGGGTAAGCAATCAGCCCCAGCATTTT

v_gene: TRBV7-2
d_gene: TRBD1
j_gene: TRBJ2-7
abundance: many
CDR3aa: CASSLRTGNYEQYF
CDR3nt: TGTGCCAGCAGCCTAAGGACAGGGAACTACGAGCAGTACTTC

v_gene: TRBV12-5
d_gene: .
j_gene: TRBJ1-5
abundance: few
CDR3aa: CASGLVFSSSNQPQHF
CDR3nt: TGTGCTAGTGGTTTGGTATTTTCCAGTAGCAATCAGCCCCAGCATTTT

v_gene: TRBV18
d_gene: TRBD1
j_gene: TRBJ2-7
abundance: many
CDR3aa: CASSTGAHEQYF
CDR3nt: TGTGCCAGCTCAACAGGGGCACACGAGCAGTACTTC

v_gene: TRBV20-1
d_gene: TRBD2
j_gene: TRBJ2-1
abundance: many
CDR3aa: CSARDLAGLTYNEQFF
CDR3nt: TGCAGTGCTAGAGATCTAGCGGGGTTGACCTACAATGAGCAGTTCTTC

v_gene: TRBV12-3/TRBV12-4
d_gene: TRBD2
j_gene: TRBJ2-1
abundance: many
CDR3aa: CASSSTSGRAYNEQFF
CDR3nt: TGTGCCAGCAGTTCGACTAGCGGAAGAGCTTACAATGAGCAGTTCTTC

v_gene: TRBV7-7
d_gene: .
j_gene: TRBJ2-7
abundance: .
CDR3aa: CASSFGGEGTYEQYF
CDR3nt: TGTGCTAGCAGCTTTGGCGGGGAAGGGACCTACGAGCAGTACTTC

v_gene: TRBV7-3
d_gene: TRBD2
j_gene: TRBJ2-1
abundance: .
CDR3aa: CASSSGTSNGGEQFF
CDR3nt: TGTGCCAGCAGCTCCGGGACTAGCAACGGTGGTGAGCAGTTCTTC

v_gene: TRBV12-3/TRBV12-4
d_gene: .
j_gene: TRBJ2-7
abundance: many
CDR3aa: CASSLVGEQYF
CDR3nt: TGTGCCAGCAGTTTAGTGGGTGAGCAGTACTTC